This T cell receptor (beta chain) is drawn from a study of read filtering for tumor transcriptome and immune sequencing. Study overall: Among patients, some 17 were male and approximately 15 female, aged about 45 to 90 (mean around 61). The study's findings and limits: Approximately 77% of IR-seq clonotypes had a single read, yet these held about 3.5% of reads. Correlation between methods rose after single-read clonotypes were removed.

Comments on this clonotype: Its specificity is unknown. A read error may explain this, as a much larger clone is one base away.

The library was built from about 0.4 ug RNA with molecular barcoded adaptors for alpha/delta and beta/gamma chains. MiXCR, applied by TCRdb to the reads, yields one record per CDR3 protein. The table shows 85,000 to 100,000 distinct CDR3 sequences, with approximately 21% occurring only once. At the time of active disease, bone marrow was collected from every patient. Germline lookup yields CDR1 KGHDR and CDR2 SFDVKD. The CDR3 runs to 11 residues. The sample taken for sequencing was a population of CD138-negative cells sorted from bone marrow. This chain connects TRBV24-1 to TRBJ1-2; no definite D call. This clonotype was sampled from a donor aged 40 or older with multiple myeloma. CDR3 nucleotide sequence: TGTGCCACCATTGATCGACTTGGCTACACCTTC. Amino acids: CATIDRLGYTF.